Presented here are 20 T cell receptor beta chains from one specimen sequenced in a study of identical twins' blood T cells. TCRdb fed the 5' RACE reads into MiXCR, producing one record per CDR3 protein. Counted here are 400,000 or so distinct CDR3 sequences, under 30% occurring once; the ten biggest clones make up about 6%. Sequences were obtained from PBMCs. Every receptor here comes from a woman between 18 and 50 years old in good health.

Regarding this clonotype: Compared with germline, one end of the junction differs, possibly owing to a read error. The CDR3 DNA reads as TGCGCCAGCAGTCCCAGGGGGACCGTAAAGTGGACTGAAGTTTTCTTT. Residues: CASSPRGTVKWTEVFF. The J gene is TRBJ1-1, the V gene TRBV10-1, with 7 bases identical to TRBD1. Germline V gene sequence: CDR1 WNHNN, CDR2 SYGVQD (reference sequence). CDR3 length: 16 residues.

V gene TRBV18 combines with J gene TRBJ2-1, with TRBD2 identical over 12 bases. The CDR3 has 16 amino acids. V trimming: 3 bases; J trimming: 4 bases; junction bases outside the gene matches: 4. The V gene's germline CDR1 is KGHSH and CDR2 LQKENI. The CDR3 region is CASSPRTSGEYNEQFF. CDR3 bases: TGTGCCAGCTCACCGAGGACTAGCGGGGAGTACAATGAGCAGTTCTTC. The complete variable domain, with remaining parts taken from reference TRBV18 and TRBJ2-1, reads NAGVMQNPRHLVRRRGQEARLRCSPMKGHSHVYWYRQLPEEGLKFMVYLQKENIIDESGMPKERFSAEFPKEGPSILRIQQVVRGDSAAYFCASSPRTSGEYNEQFFGPGTRLTVL.

The chain couples TRBV6-6 to TRBJ1-5; 7 bases agree with TRBD1. The trim removed 8 bases at V and 4 bases at J, leaving 8 bases unmatched. Looked up from germline, CDR1 is MNHNY and CDR2 is SVGAGI (reference sequence). The CDR3 covers 14 residues. Here the CDR3 reads CASGPGQFNQPQHF. The CDR3, as DNA: TGTGCCAGCGGACCGGGACAGTTTAATCAGCCCCAGCATTTT.

CDR3 amino acids: CASSSGRLNTEAFF. CDR3 sequence (DNA): TGTGCCAGCAGCTCGGGACGGTTGAACACTGAAGCTTTCTTT. The V and J genes are TRBV7-9 and TRBJ1-1, with a weak D call TRBD1 (5 bases). V was clipped by 4 bases and J by 0 bases, with 9 bases between them. Per germline, CDR1 SEHNR and CDR2 FQNEAQ (reference sequence). CDR3 length equals 14 residues. Looking up the rest from reference TRBV7-9 and TRBJ1-1 gives the full variable domain: DTGVSQNPRHKITKRGQNVTFRCDPISEHNRLYWYRQTLGQGPEFLTYFQNEAQLEKSRLLSDRFSAERPKGSFSTLEIQRTEQGDSAMYLCASSSGRLNTEAFFGQGTRLTVV.

The sample holds many counts of this clonotype. The rearrangement links TRBV9 to TRBJ1-6; D unresolved. Germline CDR1 SGDLS, CDR2 YYNGEE. The CDR3 extends over 13 amino acids. V gave up 3 bases and J gave up 8 bases, with 9 bases separating them. CDR3 amino acids: CASSAFEDSPLHF. DNA of the CDR3: TGTGCCAGCAGCGCCTTCGAAGATTCACCCCTCCACTTT.

As regards this clonotype: Mismatch with germline at one junction end may stem from a read error. The rearrangement links TRBV27 to TRBJ2-2; D is perhaps TRBD2 (6 bases). The CDR3 consists of 12 residues. The germline V gene has CDR1 MNHEY and CDR2 SMNVEV (reference sequence). The CDR3 sequence: CAIRRATGGLFF. For the CDR3, the DNA is TGTGCCATCAGACGGGCCACCGGGGGGCTGTTTTTT.

The chain is built from TRBV19 and TRBJ1-5; maybe TRBD1 (6 bases). The CDR3 sequence is 13 residues long. Trimming took off 8 bases at V and 4 bases at J, with 12 bases between the two ends. Per germline, CDR1 LNHDA and CDR2 SQIVND (reference sequence). CDR3 nucleotides: TGTGCCAGTCACAGGGATCGGAATCAGCCCCAGCATTTT. It translates to CASHRDRNQPQHF. The full variable domain, in which reference TRBV19 and TRBJ1-5 provide the parts outside the CDR3, is DGGITQSPKYLFRKEGQNVTLSCEQNLNHDAMYWYRQDPGQGLRLIYYSQIVNDFQKGDIAEGYSVSREKKESFPLTVTSAQKNPTAFYLCASHRDRNQPQHFGDGTRLSIL.

The chain recombines TRBV20-1 with TRBJ2-1; no reliable D call. V was clipped by 3 bases and J by 6 bases, with 15 bases between them. Germline V lookup: CDR1 DFQATT, CDR2 SNEGSKA (reference sequence). This CDR3 contains 14 residues. The CDR3 region is CSASPGPVRNEQFF. The CDR3 bases are TGCAGTGCTAGTCCGGGCCCCGTCCGCAATGAGCAGTTCTTC.

The CDR3 protein is CSAREWTGGFQETQYF. The CDR3 coding sequence is TGCAGTGCTAGAGAGTGGACAGGAGGATTCCAAGAGACCCAGTACTTC. The chain employs TRBV20-1 and TRBJ2-5; 7 nucleotides agree with TRBD1. Trimming took 0 bases from V and 1 from J; bases not matched to a gene: 8. The CDR3 is made up of 16 amino acids. Germline loops: CDR1 DFQATT, CDR2 SNEGSKA (reference sequence).

This clonotype has ten or more counts. The chain employs TRBV7-2 and TRBJ2-5; tentatively, D is TRBD1 (5 bases). Germline V gene lookup returns CDR1 SGHTA and CDR2 FQGNSA. Trimming left V 4 bases short and J 9 bases short, with 12 bases between. This CDR3 comprises 12 residues. CDR3 loop: CASSWDKGPQYF. The CDR3 coding sequence is TGTGCCAGCAGCTGGGATAAGGGGCCCCAGTACTTC. The entire variable domain, with the rest obtained from reference TRBV7-2 and TRBJ2-5, is as follows: GAGVSQSPSNKVTEKGKDVELRCDPISGHTALYWYRQSLGQGLEFLIYFQGNSAPDKSGLPSDRFSAERTGGSVSTLTIQRTQQEDSAVYLCASSWDKGPQYFGPGTRLLVL.

This clonotype was seen a handful of times. The chain joins TRBV12-5 to TRBJ1-6, with D tentatively TRBD1 (5 bases). Trimming pared 7 bases from V and 5 bases from J, leaving 18 bases between. The CDR3 is 16 amino acids. The germline V gene encodes CDR1 LGHNT and CDR2 FRNRAP. The chain's CDR3 is CASATPNGADNSPLHF. DNA of the CDR3: TGTGCTAGTGCTACTCCCAATGGGGCAGATAATTCACCCCTCCACTTT.

The chain couples TRBV20-1 to TRBJ1-2; D is uncertain. The CDR3 has 13 amino acids. Germline CDR1 reads DFQATT; CDR2 reads SNEGSKA (reference sequence). Between the trimmed V and J ends, which lost 4 bases and 7 bases, there was a span of 16 bases. Here the CDR3 reads CSAISSPNGGYTF. The CDR3 DNA is TGCAGTGCTATATCCAGTCCTAACGGTGGCTACACCTTC.

This chain connects TRBV29-1 to TRBJ2-3; 10 bases match TRBD2. Trimming cost V 7 bases and J 2 bases; bases outside gene matches: 12. The CDR3 contains 16 residues. Germline CDR1 is SQVTM and CDR2 is ANQGSEA. CDR3: CSATEGTSGNTDTQYF. The CDR3 DNA sequence: TGCAGCGCTACGGAAGGAACTAGCGGGAACACAGATACGCAGTATTTT.

This clonotype has a handful of counts. The chain has TRBV5-1 and TRBJ2-2; no reliable D call. The V gene lost 0 bases and the J gene lost 0 bases, with 6 bases spanning the gap. Germline values: CDR1 SGHRS, CDR2 YFSETQ. The CDR3 has 15 amino acids. DNA for the CDR3: TGCGCCAGCAGCTTGGGGGCAGCGAACACCGGGGAGCTGTTTTTT. Residues: CASSLGAANTGELFF.

The chain joins TRBV27 to TRBJ2-1, with D perhaps matching TRBD2 (5 bases). Germline CDR1 reads MNHEY; CDR2 reads SMNVEV (reference sequence). The CDR3 runs to 13 residues. Trimming cost V 5 bases and J 4 bases, with 9 bases left between them. As DNA, the CDR3 is TGTGCCAGCAGTCTCCGAGGGTACAATGAGCAGTTCTTC. This sequence encodes CASSLRGYNEQFF.

The V call is TRBV2, the J call TRBJ2-1; D is ambiguous. CDR1 and CDR2 from the germline V gene are SNHLY and FYNNEI. V was pared by 10 bases and J by 8 bases, with 12 bases between. The CDR3 consists of 11 residues. The DNA of the CDR3 is TGTGCCACCACCGTCTCCCATGAGCAGTTCTTC. This translates into CATTVSHEQFF.

As concerns this clonotype: This sequence may be a read error, since a much larger clone differs from it by one base. J is TRBJ1-2 and V is TRBV6-5; D not resolved. Between the trimmed V and J ends, which lost 10 bases and 6 bases, there was a span of 15 bases. The CDR3 spans 12 residues. Germline-derived CDR1 and CDR2 are MNHEY and SVGAGI. The DNA for the CDR3 is TGTGCCAACAAGTACAGCGGGAATGGCTACACCTTC. It encodes CANKYSGNGYTF.

This clonotype has just a few counts. The chain combines TRBV5-1 with TRBJ1-5; TRBD1 agrees at 7 bases. Germline V CDR1 and CDR2: SGHRS, YFSETQ. With 4 bases clipped from V and 5 bases from J, the junction kept 9 bases outside the gene matches. The CDR3 extends over 15 amino acids. The CDR3 protein is CASSPGTAKDQPQHF. DNA of the CDR3: TGCGCCAGCAGCCCTGGGACAGCTAAGGATCAGCCCCAGCATTTT.

For this clonotype: A read error may be the cause here, since a much bigger clone is one base away. The V and J genes are TRBV4-2 and TRBJ1-1; D is undetermined. Germline assignment: CDR1 LGHNA and CDR2 YNFKEQ. The CDR3 contains 14 residues. The CDR3 DNA reads as TGTGCCAGCAGCCAAGAGCTGGGGAATACTGGAGCTTTCTTT. Amino acid sequence: CASSQELGNTGAFF.

The chain joins TRBV29-1 to TRBJ2-5; TRBD1 matches at 10 bases. This CDR3 has 13 residues. In germline, CDR1 is SQVTM, CDR2 ANQGSEA. The CDR3 nucleotides read TGCAGTGGGACAGGGGATGGTCAAGAGACCCAGTACTTC. This gives the protein CSGTGDGQETQYF.